Described below is a single T cell receptor beta chain sequence and its context. The data were produced by immunoSEQ multiplex PCR, yet TCRdb's version contains in-frame clones alone and is incomplete. The data show approximately 190,000 clones, 65% to 85% seen once. This sample is part of a study of blood T cell repertoires in COVID-19. At the level of the study: The study drew acute and convalescent COVID-19 samples from the United States, Italy and Spain.

Those enrolled, adults aged roughly 18 to 90 years, came from 20 to 25 US areas. Assignments of participants to cohorts depended upon their own reported clinical history. The ends were cut back, 6 bases at V and 1 base at J, with 9 bases in the middle. Germline V gene sequence: CDR1 KGHSH, CDR2 LQKENI. The CDR3 has 13 amino acids. The genes are TRBV18 and TRBJ2-5; D might be TRBD1 (6 bases). This clonotype was sampled from a man between 35 and 55 years old who had recovered from COVID-19. Material for sequencing was PBMCs or T cells enriched from blood (not recorded which). As DNA, the CDR3 is TGTGCCAGCTCCCGGGACATCCAAGAGACCCAGTACTTC. It encodes CASSRDIQETQYF.